The following is a T cell receptor beta chain sequence with its context. Produced via immunoSEQ multiplex PCR; TCRdb's table is partial and in-frame only. The sample has 200,000 to 300,000 clones, around four fifths seen once. The data are from a study of blood T cell repertoires in COVID-19. On the study more broadly: The United States, Italy and Spain supplied acute and convalescent COVID-19 samples. Nucleic acid was either cDNA or gDNA, and it came from T cells, B-cell-depleted T cells, or PBMCs.

CDR1 is MDHEN and CDR2 is SYDVKM in the germline V gene. This CDR3 has 15 amino acids. The V gene lost 2 bases and the J gene lost 4 bases, with 11 bases spanning the gap. The sequenced material came from peripheral blood. The V call is TRBV28, the J call TRBJ1-4, with no clear D. The clonotype originates from a woman aged 60-75 years with active or convalescent COVID-19. The CDR3 DNA sequence: TGTGCCAGCAGTTTACCCGGGAATAATAATGAAAAACTGTTTTTT. It specifies CASSLPGNNNEKLFF.